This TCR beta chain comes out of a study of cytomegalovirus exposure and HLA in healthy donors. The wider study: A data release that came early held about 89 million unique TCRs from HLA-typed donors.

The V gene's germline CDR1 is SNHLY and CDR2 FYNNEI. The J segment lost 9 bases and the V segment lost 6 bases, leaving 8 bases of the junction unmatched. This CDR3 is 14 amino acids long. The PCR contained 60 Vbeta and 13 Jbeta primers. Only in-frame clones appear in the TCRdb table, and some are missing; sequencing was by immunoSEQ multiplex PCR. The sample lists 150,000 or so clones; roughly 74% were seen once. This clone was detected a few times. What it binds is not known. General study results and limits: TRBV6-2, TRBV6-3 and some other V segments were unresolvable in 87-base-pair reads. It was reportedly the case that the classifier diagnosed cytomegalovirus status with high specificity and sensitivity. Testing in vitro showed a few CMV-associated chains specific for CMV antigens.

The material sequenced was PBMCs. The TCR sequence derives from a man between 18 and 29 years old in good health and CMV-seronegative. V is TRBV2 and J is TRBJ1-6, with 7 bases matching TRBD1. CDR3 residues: CASRGRGQGSPLHF. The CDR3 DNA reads TGTGCCAGCAGAGGTAGGGGGCAAGGTTCACCCCTCCACTTT.